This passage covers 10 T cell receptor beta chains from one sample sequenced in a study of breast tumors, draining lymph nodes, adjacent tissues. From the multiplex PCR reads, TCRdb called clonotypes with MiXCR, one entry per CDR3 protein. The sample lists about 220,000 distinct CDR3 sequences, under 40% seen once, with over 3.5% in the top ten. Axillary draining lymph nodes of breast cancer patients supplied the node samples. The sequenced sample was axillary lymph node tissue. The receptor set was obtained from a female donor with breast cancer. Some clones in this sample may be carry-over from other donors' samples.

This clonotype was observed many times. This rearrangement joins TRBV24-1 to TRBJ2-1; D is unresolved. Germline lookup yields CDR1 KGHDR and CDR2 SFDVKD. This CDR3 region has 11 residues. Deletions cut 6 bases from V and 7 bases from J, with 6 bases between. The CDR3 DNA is TGTGCCACCAGTATGGCAAATGAGCAGTTCTTC. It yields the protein CATSMANEQFF.

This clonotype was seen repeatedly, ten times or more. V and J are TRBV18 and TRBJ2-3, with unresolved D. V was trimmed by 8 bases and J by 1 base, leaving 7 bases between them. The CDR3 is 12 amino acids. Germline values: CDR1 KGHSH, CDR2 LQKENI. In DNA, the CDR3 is TGTGCCAGCAGTCGGGGCACAGATACGCAGTATTTT. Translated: CASSRGTDTQYF.

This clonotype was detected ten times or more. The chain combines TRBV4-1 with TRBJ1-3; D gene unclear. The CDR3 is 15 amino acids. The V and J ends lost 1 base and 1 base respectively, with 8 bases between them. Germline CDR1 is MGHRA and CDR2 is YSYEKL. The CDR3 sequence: CASSQAGWSGNTIYF. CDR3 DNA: TGCGCCAGCAGCCAAGCTGGCTGGTCTGGAAACACCATATATTTT.

CDR3 sequence (DNA): TGCAGCGTTGCGGTCTCTGGGGCCAACGTCCTGACTTTC. Its protein product is CSVAVSGANVLTF. V and J are TRBV29-1 and TRBJ2-6; D is unclear. V was cut by 4 bases and J by 0 bases, with 4 bases left in between. CDR3 size: 13 residues. Germline CDR1 and CDR2: SQVTM and ANQGSEA.

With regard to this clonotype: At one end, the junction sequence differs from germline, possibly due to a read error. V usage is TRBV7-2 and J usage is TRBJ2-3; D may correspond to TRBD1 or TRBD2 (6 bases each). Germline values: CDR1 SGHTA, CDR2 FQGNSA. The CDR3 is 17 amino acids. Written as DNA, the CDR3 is TGTGCCAGCAGCTCAACTCCGGCTGGGGGGCGCACAGATCCGCAGTATTTT. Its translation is CASSSTPAGGRTDPQYF.

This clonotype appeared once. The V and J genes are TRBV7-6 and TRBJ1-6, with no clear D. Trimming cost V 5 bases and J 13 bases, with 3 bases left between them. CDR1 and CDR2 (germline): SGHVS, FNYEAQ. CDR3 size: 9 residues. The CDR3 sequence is CASSPPLHF. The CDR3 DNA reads TGTGCCAGCAGCCCGCCCCTCCACTTT. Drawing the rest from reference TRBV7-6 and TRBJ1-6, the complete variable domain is GAGVSQSPRYKVTKRGQDVALRCDPISGHVSLYWYRQALGQGPEFLTYFNYEAQQDKSGLPNDRFSAERPEGSISTLTIQRTEQRDSAMYRCASSPPLHFGNGTRLTVT.

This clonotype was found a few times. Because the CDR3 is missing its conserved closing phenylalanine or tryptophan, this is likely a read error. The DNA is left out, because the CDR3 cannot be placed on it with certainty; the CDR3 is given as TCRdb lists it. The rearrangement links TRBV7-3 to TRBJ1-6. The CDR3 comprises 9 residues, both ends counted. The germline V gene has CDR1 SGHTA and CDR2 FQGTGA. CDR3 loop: CASSLSSPR.

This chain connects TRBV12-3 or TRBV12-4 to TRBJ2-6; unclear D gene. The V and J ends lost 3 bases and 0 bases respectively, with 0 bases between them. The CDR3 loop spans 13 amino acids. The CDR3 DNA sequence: TGTGCCAGCAGTTTCTCTGGGGCCAACGTCCTGACTTTC. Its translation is CASSFSGANVLTF.

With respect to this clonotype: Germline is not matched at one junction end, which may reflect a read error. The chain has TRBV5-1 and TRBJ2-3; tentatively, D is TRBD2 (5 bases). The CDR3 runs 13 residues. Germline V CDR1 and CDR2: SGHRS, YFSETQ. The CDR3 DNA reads TGCGCCAGCAGCTACGGACGGGGAAATACCCAGTATTTT. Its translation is CASSYGRGNTQYF.

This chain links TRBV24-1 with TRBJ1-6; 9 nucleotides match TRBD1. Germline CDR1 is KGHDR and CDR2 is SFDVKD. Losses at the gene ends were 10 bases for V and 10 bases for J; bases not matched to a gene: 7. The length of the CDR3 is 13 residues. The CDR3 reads CATNRDRDSPLHF. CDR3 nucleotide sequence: TGTGCCACGAACCGGGACAGGGACTCACCCCTCCACTTT.